These 18 T cell receptor beta chains originate from one sample sequenced in a study of T cells after yellow fever vaccination. TCRdb reprocessed the 5' RACE reads with MiXCR, giving one entry per CDR3 protein. The data contain some 29,000 distinct CDR3 sequences, less than 5.5% of them singletons. This specimen was CD8+ T cells sorted from PBMCs, taken 10 days after the yellow fever booster vaccination. These receptors were taken from a man aged 25 to 40 who received the YFV17D yellow fever vaccine.

About this clonotype itself: An end of the junction does not agree with germline; a read error may underlie this. J is TRBJ2-7 and V is TRBV12-3 or TRBV12-4; possibly TRBD2 for D (5 bases). CDR3 length equals 18 residues. CDR3 DNA: TGTGCCATCAGTTTCAAACTAGAAGAGCCTAGTCGGTCCTACGAGCAGTACTTC. This sequence encodes CAISFKLEEPSRSYEQYF.

Many counts were recorded for this clonotype. CDR3 sequence (DNA): TGTGCTAGTGGTTTGGGACAGGGTCCTAACTATGGCTACACCTTC. The encoded protein is CASGLGQGPNYGYTF. V is TRBV12-5 and J is TRBJ1-2; the match to TRBD1 covers 7 bases. The CDR3 runs 15 residues. Germline CDR1 reads LGHNT; CDR2 reads FRNRAP. V gave up 1 base and J gave up 0 bases; unmatched junction bases: 2.

Ten or more counts support this clonotype. The chain recombines TRBV11-1 with TRBJ2-1; TRBD2 matches at 10 bases. Germline-derived CDR1 and CDR2 are SGHAT and FQDESV (reference sequence). The CDR3 consists of 15 residues. The junction had 6 bases not matched to a gene; V was cut back by 4 bases and J by 6 bases. CDR3 sequence reads: CASSSGLAIGNEQFF. DNA for the CDR3: TGTGCCAGCAGCTCGGGACTAGCGATCGGCAATGAGCAGTTCTTC.

This clonotype has at least ten counts. The V call is TRBV27, the J call TRBJ1-2, with 7 bases fitting TRBD1. CDR1 MNHEY and CDR2 SMNVEV come from the germline V gene (reference sequence). V was pared by 3 bases and J by 3 bases, with 1 base of the junction left unmatched. The CDR3 consists of 13 residues. The CDR3 protein is CASSFDRDYGYTF. For the CDR3, the DNA is TGTGCCAGCAGTTTTGACAGGGACTATGGCTACACCTTC.

This clonotype has ten or more counts. The chain joins TRBV6-5 to TRBJ2-7, with 8 nucleotides matching TRBD2. Germline V lookup: CDR1 MNHEY, CDR2 SVGAGI. The CDR3 extends over 14 amino acids. J gave up 7 bases and V 6 bases, and 11 bases lay outside the gene matches. This CDR3 is CASSPLGLGSEQYF. As DNA, the CDR3 is TGTGCCAGCAGCCCACTGGGACTAGGGAGTGAGCAGTACTTC.

The sample holds many counts of this clonotype. V is TRBV18 and J is TRBJ2-1; TRBD2 matches 12 bases. The CDR3 extends over 20 amino acids. The V gene's germline CDR1 is KGHSH and CDR2 LQKENI. The V segment lost 4 bases and the J segment 5 bases; nucleotides outside the gene matches: 18. The DNA for the CDR3 is TGTGCCAGCTCACTGAACAGGGGGCCCCCGACTAGCGGGAGTAACAATGAGCAGTTCTTC. It specifies CASSLNRGPPTSGSNNEQFF.

This clonotype was detected many times. The rearrangement links TRBV20-1 to TRBJ1-5; D remains ambiguous. The CDR3 has 16 residues. Trimming took off 0 bases at V and 0 bases at J, with 12 bases between the two ends. Germline V gives CDR1 DFQATT, CDR2 SNEGSKA (reference sequence). The DNA of the CDR3 is TGCAGTGCTAGAGATGTTGGCGGGTATAGCAATCAGCCCCAGCATTTT. Translation gives CSARDVGGYSNQPQHF.

This clonotype came up many times. The chain joins TRBV7-9 to TRBJ2-1; the D is unclear. Germline CDR1 SEHNR, CDR2 FQNEAQ (reference sequence). CDR3 length: 14 residues. Trimming left V 5 bases short and J 5 bases short, with 13 bases between. The CDR3 region has the DNA TGTGCCAGCAGCCACCCCCCACCAGACAATGAGCAGTTCTTC. Protein: CASSHPPPDNEQFF.

This clonotype is medium-sized by share. The junction departs from germline at one end; a sequencing error may be responsible. The chain recombines TRBV7-7 with TRBJ2-1; D unclear. The germline V gene has CDR1 SSHAT and CDR2 FNYEAQ (reference sequence). There are 13 residues in the CDR3. The CDR3 protein is CASSYDPYNEQFF. As DNA, the CDR3 is TGTGCTAGCAGCTACGATCCGTACAATGAGCAGTTCTTC.

There are many counts of this clonotype. The chain employs TRBV29-1 and TRBJ2-1; 7 bases line up with TRBD2. CDR1 and CDR2 from the germline V gene are SQVTM and ANQGSEA. There are 10 residues in the CDR3. The V segment lost 7 bases and the J segment 10 bases; nucleotides outside the gene matches: 4. For the CDR3, the DNA is TGCAGCGGCAGTAGCGGGGAGCAGTTCTTC. This codes for CSGSSGEQFF.

Many counts were recorded for this clonotype. The rearrangement joins TRBV6-5 to TRBJ2-3, with TRBD2 matching 7 bases. The CDR3 sequence is 17 residues long. After removal of 0 bases from V and 5 bases from J, the junction contained 11 bases not matched to a gene. Germline values: CDR1 MNHEY, CDR2 SVGAGI. The CDR3 is CASSYSVGREVGDTQYF. CDR3 DNA sequence: TGTGCCAGCAGTTACTCTGTAGGTCGGGAGGTAGGAGATACGCAGTATTTT.

The table lists this clonotype with many counts. This chain uses TRBV28 with TRBJ1-1; 7 positions agree with TRBD1. With 3 bases clipped from V and 5 bases from J, the junction kept 3 bases outside the gene matches. The germline gives CDR1 MDHEN, CDR2 SYDVKM. This CDR3 comprises 13 residues. CDR3 nucleotides: TGTGCCAGCAGTTTTTCAGGGGGGACTGAAGCTTTCTTT. Encoded protein: CASSFSGGTEAFF.

This clonotype was detected ten times or more. V is TRBV24-1 and J is TRBJ2-1; TRBD1 aligns across 10 bases. This CDR3 comprises 15 residues. Germline V CDR1 and CDR2: KGHDR, SFDVKD. V was clipped by 1 base and J by 7 bases; unmatched bases: 3. The DNA for the CDR3 is TGTGCCACCAGTGATTTTGGGACAGGGGTGAATGAGCAGTTCTTC. It translates to CATSDFGTGVNEQFF.

This clonotype has a count of ten or more. CDR3 in amino acids: CASSFYPDRGSGNTIYF. The CDR3 nucleotides are TGTGCCAGCAGTTTCTACCCCGACAGGGGCTCTGGAAACACCATATATTTT. V gene TRBV12-3 or TRBV12-4 combines with J gene TRBJ1-3, with TRBD1 matching over 8 bases. This CDR3 contains 17 residues. The trim removed 3 bases at V and 0 bases at J, leaving 7 bases unmatched.

This clonotype was counted only a few times. This sequence may be a read error, since a much larger clone differs from it by one base. J is TRBJ2-7 and V is TRBV13, with D unresolved. V was trimmed by 2 bases and J by 0 bases, leaving 5 bases between them. This CDR3 comprises 13 residues. The V gene's germline CDR1 is PRHDT and CDR2 FYEKMQ (reference sequence). CDR3 bases: TGTGCCAGCAGCTTAAGGAGCTCCTACGAGCAGTACTTC. It encodes CASSLRSSYEQYF.

This clonotype has a count of ten or more. The CDR3 protein is CASTPGLAGEEQFF. The CDR3 region has the DNA TGTGCCAGCACCCCGGGACTAGCGGGAGAGGAGCAGTTCTTC. V is TRBV7-9 and J is TRBJ2-1, with 14 nucleotides matching TRBD2. CDR3 size: 14 residues. Germline CDR1 SEHNR, CDR2 FQNEAQ (reference sequence). V lost 7 bases to trimming and J lost 10 bases; unmatched junction nucleotides: 6.

This clonotype appeared many times. The chain combines TRBV12-5 with TRBJ2-7; D gene unclear. The length of the CDR3 is 14 residues. Looked up from germline, CDR1 is LGHNT and CDR2 is FRNRAP. The germline V and J ends were trimmed by 4 bases and 2 bases, with 12 bases remaining between them. The CDR3 sequence is CASGYGPATYEQYF. The DNA of the CDR3 is TGTGCTAGTGGTTATGGGCCTGCTACCTACGAGCAGTACTTC.

This clonotype was detected ten times or more. The CDR3 loop reads CSAEGNSGSYNEQFF. The CDR3 DNA reads TGCAGTGCCGAGGGTAATAGCGGCTCTTACAATGAGCAGTTCTTC. The V gene is TRBV20-1, the J gene TRBJ2-1; D possibly corresponds to TRBD2 (6 bases). Germline CDR1 reads DFQATT; CDR2 reads SNEGSKA (reference sequence). This CDR3 spans 15 amino acids. V gave up 6 bases and J gave up 4 bases, with 19 bases separating them.